This is a list of T cell receptor beta chains from one sample in a study of post-analysis software for immune sequencing data. Using its own MiXCR run on the PCR reads, TCRdb lists one record per CDR3 protein. The sample comprises about 460,000 distinct CDR3 sequences, around 40% of which are singletons, and about 12% rests with the top ten. Material for sequencing was blood. Receptors originate from a girl aged 5-17 years with multiple sclerosis. Both conserved end residues are part of each CDR3. D genes are given only for firm matches. The size entry is marked missing in some rows and otherwise reads once, few, many or a size class.

V gene: TRBV10-3; clone size: few; J gene: TRBJ1-2; D gene: NA; CDR3 DNA: TGTGCCATCAGTGAGCGAGATTATGGCTACACCTTC; CDR3 protein: CAISERDYGYTF
V gene: TRBV7-3; clone size: few; J gene: TRBJ2-7; D gene: TRBD2; CDR3 DNA: TGTGCCAGCAGCTTAGCTAGCGGCCTCGGCTACGAGCAGTACTTC; CDR3 protein: CASSLASGLGYEQYF
V gene: TRBV6-6; clone size: few; J gene: TRBJ1-1; D gene: NA; CDR3 DNA: TGTGCCAGCAGCCACCCCCGACAGATGAACACTGAAGCTTTCTTT; CDR3 protein: CASSHPRQMNTEAFF
V gene: TRBV20-1; clone size: NA; J gene: TRBJ2-1; D gene: TRBD2; CDR3 DNA: TGCAGTGTAACCCCTCCGACTAGCGGGGTCTACAATGAGCAGTTCTTC; CDR3 protein: CSVTPPTSGVYNEQFF
V gene: TRBV29-1; clone size: NA; J gene: TRBJ2-6; D gene: TRBD1; CDR3 DNA: TGCAGCGCCACCGGACAGGGGAACTCTGGGGCCAACGTCCTGACTTTC; CDR3 protein: CSATGQGNSGANVLTF
V gene: TRBV29-1; clone size: NA; J gene: TRBJ2-4; D gene: TRBD1; CDR3 DNA: TGCAGCGTCGTTTGGACAGGTACCCTTCAGTACTTC; CDR3 protein: CSVVWTGTLQYF
V gene: TRBV29-1; clone size: few; J gene: TRBJ1-2; D gene: NA; CDR3 DNA: TGCAGCGGCGGACAGCCGTCCTATGGCTACACCTTC; CDR3 protein: CSGGQPSYGYTF
V gene: TRBV28; clone size: few; J gene: TRBJ2-7; D gene: TRBD1; CDR3 DNA: TGTGCCAGCAGTAGCCGGGACAGGGGATACGAGCAGTACTTC; CDR3 protein: CASSSRDRGYEQYF
V gene: TRBV29-1; clone size: few; J gene: TRBJ1-1; D gene: TRBD1; CDR3 DNA: TGCAGCTCTCGGGACAGATACAACACTGAAGCTTTCTTT; CDR3 protein: CSSRDRYNTEAFF
V gene: TRBV28; clone size: NA; J gene: TRBJ2-7; D gene: TRBD2; CDR3 DNA: TGTGCCACCCTTCAGGGTGGGAGGGCCTACGAGCAGTACTTC; CDR3 protein: CATLQGGRAYEQYF
V gene: TRBV6-5; clone size: NA; J gene: TRBJ2-1; D gene: NA; CDR3 DNA: TGTGCCAGCAGCCTCCCGGGACTCAGCCAGGATGAGCAGTTCTTC; CDR3 protein: CASSLPGLSQDEQFF
V gene: TRBV7-6; clone size: NA; J gene: TRBJ1-6; D gene: NA; CDR3 DNA: TGTGCCAGCAGCTTAGTTGCGGGACGGCCTAATTCACCCCTCCACTTT; CDR3 protein: CASSLVAGRPNSPLHF
V gene: TRBV7-9; clone size: few; J gene: TRBJ2-7; D gene: NA; CDR3 DNA: TGTGCCAGCAGCTTAGCTGGCGGGTTCTCCTACGAGCAGTACTTC; CDR3 protein: CASSLAGGFSYEQYF
V gene: TRBV7-8; clone size: few; J gene: TRBJ2-3; D gene: TRBD2; CDR3 DNA: TGTGCCAGCAGCTCATTTCTAGCGGGAGGAACTAGCACAGATACGCAGTATTTT; CDR3 protein: CASSSFLAGGTSTDTQYF
V gene: TRBV28; clone size: NA; J gene: TRBJ2-7; D gene: TRBD1; CDR3 DNA: TGTGCCAGCAGTTCAACACAACAGGGGGCTTACGAGCAGTACTTC; CDR3 protein: CASSSTQQGAYEQYF
V gene: TRBV28; clone size: NA; J gene: TRBJ2-3; D gene: NA; CDR3 DNA: TGTGCCAGCACCCCGATCCCGGGAACGCCCCTTGAAGATACGCAGTATTTT; CDR3 protein: CASTPIPGTPLEDTQYF
V gene: TRBV12-3/TRBV12-4; clone size: few; J gene: TRBJ1-2; D gene: NA; CDR3 DNA: TGTGCCAGCAGTTTACTAGGGTATGGCTACACCTTC; CDR3 protein: CASSLLGYGYTF
V gene: TRBV20-1; clone size: few; J gene: TRBJ2-1; D gene: NA; CDR3 DNA: TGCAGTGCTAGGTCGACACAGAGGGAGCAGTTCTTC; CDR3 protein: CSARSTQREQFF
V gene: TRBV12-3/TRBV12-4; clone size: NA; J gene: TRBJ1-5; D gene: NA; CDR3 DNA: TGTGCCAGCAGTTTACCCGAAAGGGGTAGAGGCCAGCCCCAGCATTTT; CDR3 protein: CASSLPERGRGQPQHF
V gene: TRBV7-2; clone size: few; J gene: TRBJ2-4; D gene: NA; CDR3 DNA: TGTGCCAGCAGCCCCCTGCCAAGAAACATTCAGTACTTC; CDR3 protein: CASSPLPRNIQYF
V gene: TRBV10-2; clone size: NA; J gene: TRBJ2-1; D gene: TRBD2; CDR3 DNA: TGCGCCAGCAGTGCGGCCGGAAAGACTAGCGGGCGGGATGAGCAGTTCTTC; CDR3 protein: CASSAAGKTSGRDEQFF
V gene: TRBV4-2; clone size: few; J gene: TRBJ1-1; D gene: NA; CDR3 DNA: TGTGCCAGCAGCCGCAAGACTGAAGCTTTCTTT; CDR3 protein: CASSRKTEAFF
V gene: TRBV10-3; clone size: NA; J gene: TRBJ2-7; D gene: TRBD1; CDR3 DNA: TGTGCCATCAGCACCGGGACAGGGGTGATTGAGCAGTACTTC; CDR3 protein: CAISTGTGVIEQYF
V gene: TRBV6-6; clone size: NA; J gene: TRBJ1-5; D gene: TRBD1; CDR3 DNA: TGTGCCAGCAGTCCACGGACAGGGGACGCCGCCGGTCAGCCCCAGCATTTT; CDR3 protein: CASSPRTGDAAGQPQHF
V gene: TRBV20-1; clone size: NA; J gene: TRBJ2-1; D gene: TRBD2; CDR3 DNA: TGCAGTGCTCCAGGCGGACTAGCGAAGAGCTCCTACAATGAGCAGTTCTTC; CDR3 protein: CSAPGGLAKSSYNEQFF
V gene: TRBV20-1; clone size: NA; J gene: TRBJ2-7; D gene: TRBD2; CDR3 DNA: TGCAGTCCCCAGCGGGACTCCTACGAGCAGTACTTC; CDR3 protein: CSPQRDSYEQYF
V gene: TRBV10-1; clone size: NA; J gene: TRBJ1-1; D gene: TRBD1; CDR3 DNA: TGCGCCAGCAGTGAGTCACAGGGGATCACTGAAGCTTTCTTT; CDR3 protein: CASSESQGITEAFF
V gene: TRBV12-3/TRBV12-4; clone size: NA; J gene: TRBJ1-1; D gene: NA; CDR3 DNA: TGTGCCAGCAGCCTTGAGGGACGGCGATCCCTTGAAGCTTTCTTT; CDR3 protein: CASSLEGRRSLEAFF
V gene: TRBV6-5; clone size: NA; J gene: TRBJ1-1; D gene: TRBD1; CDR3 DNA: TGTGCCAGCAGTTACTCGACAGGGCAAACTGAAGCTTTCTTT; CDR3 protein: CASSYSTGQTEAFF
V gene: TRBV5-6; clone size: NA; J gene: TRBJ1-5; D gene: TRBD1; CDR3 DNA: TGTGCCAGCAGCACGGGGACAGGGATTCGGGCCAATCAGCCCCAGCATTTT; CDR3 protein: CASSTGTGIRANQPQHF
V gene: TRBV29-1; clone size: NA; J gene: TRBJ2-7; D gene: NA; CDR3 DNA: TGCAGCGTTGAAGTCGATGGCCGTCTTGGTGAGCAGTACTTC; CDR3 protein: CSVEVDGRLGEQYF
V gene: TRBV7-6; clone size: NA; J gene: TRBJ2-5; D gene: NA; CDR3 DNA: TGTGCCAGCAGCTTAGCGCACCGGGAGACCCAGTACTTC; CDR3 protein: CASSLAHRETQYF
V gene: TRBV20-1; clone size: NA; J gene: TRBJ2-1; D gene: TRBD2; CDR3 DNA: TGCAGTGCTAGTGTCCCGGGACTAGCTGCTGAGCAGTTCTTC; CDR3 protein: CSASVPGLAAEQFF
V gene: TRBV7-3; clone size: NA; J gene: TRBJ2-3; D gene: NA; CDR3 DNA: TGTGCCAGCACCCAGGGTGGCAGGGTATCAGATACGCAGTATTTT; CDR3 protein: CASTQGGRVSDTQYF
V gene: TRBV7-9; clone size: NA; J gene: TRBJ2-5; D gene: TRBD1; CDR3 DNA: TGTGCCAGCAGCTTAAAGAGGGACAGTCAAGAGACCCAGTACTTC; CDR3 protein: CASSLKRDSQETQYF
V gene: TRBV7-9; clone size: NA; J gene: TRBJ1-1; D gene: NA; CDR3 DNA: TGTGCCAGCAGCTTAAGCGCAGGGATGAACACTGAAGCTTTCTTT; CDR3 protein: CASSLSAGMNTEAFF
V gene: TRBV20-1; clone size: few; J gene: TRBJ2-1; D gene: NA; CDR3 DNA: TGCAGTGCTAGAGATTCGCCGGGAGTAAGAAATGAGCAGTTCTTC; CDR3 protein: CSARDSPGVRNEQFF
V gene: TRBV20-1; clone size: few; J gene: TRBJ2-7; D gene: TRBD2; CDR3 DNA: TGCAGTGCTAGAGCATTGGGGCGGGAGGGCCACCCTAGCTCCTACGAGCAGTACTTC; CDR3 protein: CSARALGREGHPSSYEQYF
V gene: TRBV28; clone size: NA; J gene: TRBJ2-5; D gene: NA; CDR3 DNA: TGTGCCAGCAGACCTTTCGGATCCCGAGAGACCCAGTACTTC; CDR3 protein: CASRPFGSRETQYF
V gene: TRBV28; clone size: few; J gene: TRBJ2-7; D gene: TRBD1; CDR3 DNA: TGTGCCAGCAGTCCCTCCGGCAAGGGACAGCACTACGAGCAGTACTTC; CDR3 protein: CASSPSGKGQHYEQYF
V gene: TRBV5-1; clone size: few; J gene: TRBJ2-3; D gene: NA; CDR3 DNA: TGCGCCAGCAGCTTGCAGGGAGGAGATACGCAGTATTTT; CDR3 protein: CASSLQGGDTQYF
V gene: TRBV4-3; clone size: few; J gene: TRBJ2-7; D gene: NA; CDR3 DNA: TGCGCCAGCAGCCAAGTCGCAGGGCCCCTCTCCTACGAGCAGTACTTC; CDR3 protein: CASSQVAGPLSYEQYF
V gene: TRBV3-1; clone size: NA; J gene: TRBJ2-5; D gene: NA; CDR3 DNA: TGTGCCAGCAGCCCTGCTTTAGAGACCCAGTACTTC; CDR3 protein: CASSPALETQYF
V gene: TRBV5-6; clone size: NA; J gene: TRBJ2-1; D gene: TRBD2; CDR3 DNA: TGTGCCAGCAGCCTCGGGGACTACAACTCCTACAATGAGCAGTTCTTC; CDR3 protein: CASSLGDYNSYNEQFF
V gene: TRBV5-1; clone size: few; J gene: TRBJ2-5; D gene: NA; CDR3 DNA: TGCGCCAGCAGCTTTTCCCAAAACCAAGAGACCCAGTACTTC; CDR3 protein: CASSFSQNQETQYF
V gene: TRBV19; clone size: NA; J gene: TRBJ2-3; D gene: NA; CDR3 DNA: TGTGCCAGTAGTAAACGGACAGCTTTTCGCGATACGCAGTATTTT; CDR3 protein: CASSKRTAFRDTQYF
V gene: TRBV28; clone size: NA; J gene: TRBJ2-5; D gene: TRBD1; CDR3 DNA: TGTGCCAGCAGTTTACTTAGCACAGGGGGCAAGGAGACCCAGTACTTC; CDR3 protein: CASSLLSTGGKETQYF
V gene: TRBV7-9; clone size: NA; J gene: TRBJ2-1; D gene: TRBD2; CDR3 DNA: TGTGCCAGCAAGGCTAGCGGTAATGAGCAGTTCTTC; CDR3 protein: CASKASGNEQFF
V gene: TRBV24-1; clone size: NA; J gene: TRBJ2-3; D gene: NA; CDR3 DNA: TGTGCCACCAGTGATTTGGGGCGGGGTTATAACACAGATACGCAGTATTTT; CDR3 protein: CATSDLGRGYNTDTQYF
V gene: TRBV29-1; clone size: NA; J gene: TRBJ2-1; D gene: NA; CDR3 DNA: TGCAGCGTTGTGGGGATCGGCTCCTACAATGAGCAGTTCTTC; CDR3 protein: CSVVGIGSYNEQFF
V gene: TRBV20-1; clone size: NA; J gene: TRBJ2-7; D gene: NA; CDR3 DNA: TGCAGTGCCCCCTTGTCGACAGTTCGCGAGCAGTACTTC; CDR3 protein: CSAPLSTVREQYF
V gene: TRBV20-1; clone size: NA; J gene: TRBJ2-3; D gene: NA; CDR3 DNA: TGCAGTGCTCCGGGATCACCCCTAGGCACAGATACGCAGTATTTT; CDR3 protein: CSAPGSPLGTDTQYF
V gene: TRBV20-1; clone size: NA; J gene: TRBJ2-1; D gene: NA; CDR3 DNA: TGCAGTGCGAGGGGCGTAGACGACAATGAGCAGTTCTTC; CDR3 protein: CSARGVDDNEQFF
V gene: TRBV12-3/TRBV12-4; clone size: NA; J gene: TRBJ2-5; D gene: NA; CDR3 DNA: TGTGCCAGCAGTTCCTCCCATCATCAAGAGACCCAGTACTTC; CDR3 protein: CASSSSHHQETQYF
V gene: TRBV5-6; clone size: NA; J gene: TRBJ2-1; D gene: NA; CDR3 DNA: TGTGTCAGCAGCTTTCTCGTCCCAGGGAGAGCTAGCACCGAGATCTCCTACAATGAGCAGTTCTTC; CDR3 protein: CVSSFLVPGRASTEISYNEQFF